These 18 T cell receptor beta chains share one sample of origin, sequenced in a study of Ad26.COV2.S vaccination and SARS-CoV-2 variants. Treatment here: 15 to 20 received Ad26.COV2.S at low or high dose, single or two shots; about 5 received placebo; per-sample allocation not given. It was on day 63 after the first vaccine or placebo injection that samples were taken. Clones were read by immunoSEQ multiplex PCR, and TCRdb kept only the in-frame ones, dropping some. The sample has approximately 450,000 clones, around nine tenths seen once; the top ten hold more than 10%. The sequencing here drew on peripheral blood, taken in a trial of Ad26.COV2.S vaccine versus placebo. These receptors were obtained from a person aged 18-60 years who received the Ad26.COV2.S COVID-19 vaccine or a placebo.

This chain connects TRBV6-5 to TRBJ1-3, with D maybe TRBD1 (5 bases). Germline CDR1 reads MNHEY; CDR2 reads SVGAGI. This CDR3 has 15 residues. V lost 5 bases to trimming and J lost 0 bases, with 11 bases between them. DNA for the CDR3: TGTGCCAGCAGTCGTGACAGCTACTCTGGAAACACCATATATTTT. It encodes CASSRDSYSGNTIYF.

This clone has just one count. The chain combines TRBV12-5 with TRBJ2-7; the D gene is possibly TRBD2 (6 bases). The CDR3 length is 11 residues. CDR1 LGHNT and CDR2 FRNRAP come from the germline V gene. The germline V and J ends were trimmed by 6 bases and 5 bases, with 8 bases remaining between them. The CDR3 nucleotides read TGTGCTAGTGGGTGGGGGGACGAGCAGTACTTC. It encodes CASGWGDEQYF.

The CDR3 DNA reads TGTGCCAGCAGCTTAGCCTCGGAGTTGAGGCAGTTCTTC. It codes for CASSLASELRQFF. The chain combines TRBV11-2 with TRBJ2-1; D unresolved. The length of the CDR3 is 13 residues. The germline gives CDR1 SGHAT, CDR2 FQNNGV. V was cut by 1 base and J by 12 bases, with 13 bases left in between.

The chain carries TRBV5-1 and TRBJ2-7, with 10 bases identical to TRBD2. Germline trimming cut 0 bases from V and 0 bases from J; bases unmatched to any gene: 3. Germline lookup yields CDR1 SGHRS and CDR2 YFSETQ. This CDR3 has 16 amino acids. CDR3 loop: CASSLGSSGSSYEQYF. CDR3 DNA sequence: TGCGCCAGCAGCTTGGGATCTAGCGGGAGCTCCTACGAGCAGTACTTC.

The V gene is TRBV30, the J gene TRBJ1-3; no definite D call. The CDR3 sequence is 16 residues long. CDR1 GTSNPN and CDR2 SVGIG come from the germline V gene (reference sequence). V lost 2 bases and J 0 bases, leaving 14 bases between the germline ends. The CDR3 DNA is TGTGCCTGGAGTACTTCGCTTCTATCCTCTGGAAACACCATATATTTT. Its protein is CAWSTSLLSSGNTIYF.

The gene calls are TRBV25-1 and TRBJ2-7; D is undetermined. Germline V gene lookup returns CDR1 MGHDK and CDR2 SYGVNS. This CDR3 comprises 14 residues. Trimming cost V 4 bases and J 6 bases, with 16 bases left between them. CDR3 amino acids: CASSVASLSSEQYF. The CDR3 DNA reads as TGTGCCAGCAGTGTGGCATCGCTATCTTCCGAGCAGTACTTC.

J is TRBJ1-1 and V is TRBV6-5; no clear D. The germline V gene encodes CDR1 MNHEY and CDR2 SVGAGI. Trimming cost V 2 bases and J 2 bases, with 9 bases left between them. The CDR3 has 14 amino acids. CDR3 amino acids: CASSYGKPNTEAFF. Here the CDR3 DNA reads TGTGCCAGCAGTTACGGTAAACCTAACACTGAAGCTTTCTTT.

This chain uses TRBV7-9 with TRBJ2-5; D might be TRBD2 (6 bases). Germline V gives CDR1 SEHNR, CDR2 FQNEAQ (reference sequence). CDR3 length: 13 residues. V lost 5 bases, J lost 0 bases, and 7 bases lay in between. In DNA form, the CDR3 reads TGTGCCAGCAGCCGGGGGAACCAAGAGACCCAGTACTTC. This gives the protein CASSRGNQETQYF.

This chain uses TRBV5-4 with TRBJ2-7; the match to TRBD2 covers 7 bases. The J segment lost 6 bases and the V segment lost 7 bases, leaving 7 bases of the junction unmatched. Germline V gene sequence: CDR1 SGHNT, CDR2 YYREEE (reference sequence). The CDR3 is 12 amino acids. The CDR3 region has the DNA TGTGCCAGCGGTACACCGGGGGGCGAGCAGTACTTC. Protein sequence: CASGTPGGEQYF. The variable domain in full, completed from reference TRBV5-4 and TRBJ2-7, reads ETGVTQSPTHLIKTRGQQVTLRCSSQSGHNTVSWYQQALGQGPQFIFQYYREEENGRGNFPPRFSGLQFPNYSSELNVNALELDDSALYLCASGTPGGEQYFGPGTRLTVT.

The chain employs TRBV5-4 and TRBJ2-1; D possibly corresponds to TRBD2 (5 bases). The CDR3 contains 15 residues. Germline lookup yields CDR1 SGHNT and CDR2 YYREEE (reference sequence). Trimming pared 2 bases from V and 0 bases from J, leaving 9 bases between. CDR3 in DNA: TGTGCCAGCAGCTTAGCAGCGGCCTCCTACAATGAGCAGTTCTTC. Translating gives CASSLAAASYNEQFF.

CDR3: CSVAGWYNEQFF. The CDR3 nucleotides read TGCAGCGTTGCGGGCTGGTACAATGAGCAGTTCTTC. The gene calls are TRBV29-1 and TRBJ2-1; no firm D call. Germline loops: CDR1 SQVTM, CDR2 ANQGSEA. V lost 4 bases, J lost 4 bases, and 8 bases lay in between. This CDR3 is 12 amino acids long.

V and J are TRBV5-1 and TRBJ2-1, with 13 bases aligning to TRBD2. The CDR3 has 17 amino acids. The V and J ends lost 3 bases and 10 bases, in that order; junction bases with no gene match: 13. CDR1 is SGHRS and CDR2 is YFSETQ in the germline V gene. CDR3: CASSSGLAGAEGGEQFF. For the CDR3, the DNA is TGCGCCAGCAGCTCCGGACTAGCGGGAGCCGAAGGGGGCGAGCAGTTCTTC.

The CDR3 sequence is CASSGGFGGEQYF. CDR3 in DNA: TGTGCCAGCAGCGGAGGTTTTGGTGGCGAGCAGTACTTC. The V and J genes are TRBV5-4 and TRBJ2-7; D is perhaps TRBD2 (5 bases). V lost 4 bases to trimming and J lost 6 bases, with 14 bases between them. Germline assignment: CDR1 SGHNT and CDR2 YYREEE (reference sequence). The CDR3 totals 13 residues.

This chain uses TRBV5-6 with TRBJ2-5, with 7 bases identical to TRBD1. The CDR3 covers 16 residues. CDR1 SGHDT and CDR2 YYEEEE come from the germline V gene. The junction had 11 bases not matched to a gene; V was cut back by 4 bases and J by 2 bases. For the CDR3, the DNA is TGTGCCAGCAGCAGGGTTGTCGGGACAGCACAAGAGACCCAGTACTTC. Translation: CASSRVVGTAQETQYF.

V and J are TRBV6-2 or TRBV6-3 and TRBJ2-2; 7 nucleotides match TRBD1. The length of the CDR3 is 16 residues. Germline V CDR1 and CDR2: MNHEY, SVGEGT. V was pared by 2 bases and J by 8 bases, with 11 bases of the junction left unmatched. CDR3 region: CASSYPSQGSGGELFF. Written as DNA, the CDR3 is TGTGCCAGCAGTTACCCATCACAGGGGTCCGGGGGGGAGCTGTTTTTT.

The V call is TRBV27, the J call TRBJ2-2; TRBD2 aligns across 16 bases. The CDR3 sequence is 17 residues long. Looked up from germline, CDR1 is MNHEY and CDR2 is SMNVEV (reference sequence). Trimming cost V 4 bases and J 7 bases; bases outside gene matches: 6. As DNA, the CDR3 is TGTGCCAGCAGTTGGGGGACTAGCGGGAGGGCCGTCGGGGAGCTGTTTTTT. It specifies CASSWGTSGRAVGELFF.

This rearrangement joins TRBV3-1 (or the pseudogene TRBV3-2) to TRBJ1-1; the D is unclear. This CDR3 spans 14 amino acids. Germline CDR1 is LGHDT and CDR2 is YNNKEL (reference sequence). The V and J ends lost 4 bases and 10 bases respectively, with 19 bases between them. The CDR3: CASSLRVQVMAAFF. The CDR3 DNA reads as TGTGCCAGCAGCCTCCGGGTCCAAGTTATGGCAGCTTTCTTT.

The chain joins TRBV5-1 to TRBJ2-1, with D possibly being TRBD1 (5 bases). From germline, CDR1 is SGHRS and CDR2 YFSETQ. CDR3 length: 15 residues. V lost 6 bases and J lost 1, with 14 bases in between. The CDR3 DNA reads TGCGCCAGCAAGGAGAGCCAGGGATCCTACAATGAGCAGTTCTTC. As protein: CASKESQGSYNEQFF.